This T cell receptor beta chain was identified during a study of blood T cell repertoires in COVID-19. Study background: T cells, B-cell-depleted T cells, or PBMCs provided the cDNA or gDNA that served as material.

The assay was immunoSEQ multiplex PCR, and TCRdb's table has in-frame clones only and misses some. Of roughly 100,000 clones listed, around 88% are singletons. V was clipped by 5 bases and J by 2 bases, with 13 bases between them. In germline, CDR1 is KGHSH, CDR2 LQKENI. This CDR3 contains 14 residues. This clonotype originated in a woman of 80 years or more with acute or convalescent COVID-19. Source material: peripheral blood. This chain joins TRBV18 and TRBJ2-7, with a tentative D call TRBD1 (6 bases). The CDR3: CASSVRDTPYEQYF. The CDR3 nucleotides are TGTGCCAGCTCAGTCCGGGACACCCCCTACGAGCAGTACTTC.